The 27 T cell receptor beta chains below all came from one sample that was sequenced in a study of T cell repertoires in cytomegalovirus infection. MiXCR, run by TCRdb on the reads, gives a single entry per CDR3 protein. This table has under 150,000 distinct CDR3 sequences, roughly a quarter appearing once. These receptors' antigens are unknown. Sequenced: PBMCs, sequenced either directly or after in vitro stimulation (not recorded which). The receptor source for this set is a human donor in good health (CMV status not recorded). Some clones in this sample may be carry-over from other donors' samples.

The chain combines TRBV7-2 with TRBJ2-3; TRBD2 is a possible D gene (6 bases). V lost 0 bases and J 1 base, leaving 8 bases between the germline ends. CDR3 size: 15 residues. The germline V gene has CDR1 SGHTA and CDR2 FQGNSA. The CDR3: CASSLAASGTDTQYF. Here the CDR3 DNA reads TGTGCCAGCAGCTTAGCGGCTAGCGGCACAGATACGCAGTATTTT. The full variable domain, with the rest looked up from reference TRBV7-2 and TRBJ2-3, is GAGVSQSPSNKVTEKGKDVELRCDPISGHTALYWYRQSLGQGLEFLIYFQGNSAPDKSGLPSDRFSAERTGGSVSTLTIQRTQQEDSAVYLCASSLAASGTDTQYFGPGTRLTVL.

The genes are TRBV7-2 and TRBJ2-1, with 7 bases identical to TRBD2. Looked up from germline, CDR1 is SGHTA and CDR2 is FQGNSA. After removal of 5 bases from V and 7 bases from J, the junction contained 17 bases not matched to a gene. The CDR3 covers 17 residues. In DNA form, the CDR3 reads TGTGCCAGCAGCCGAACCCGAAGCGGGATCAGCGGGAATGAGCAGTTCTTC. Protein: CASSRTRSGISGNEQFF.

This chain links TRBV25-1 with TRBJ1-6, with TRBD1 identical over 9 bases. The germline CDR1 and CDR2 sequences are MGHDK and SYGVNS. Germline trimming cut 5 bases from V and 9 bases from J; bases unmatched to any gene: 11. The CDR3 sequence is 16 residues long. CDR3 coding DNA: TGTGCCAGCAGTCGAACACGGGGACAGGGATCTTCACCCCTCCACTTT. Translated: CASSRTRGQGSSPLHF.

This clonotype occurred a few times. The gene calls are TRBV19 and TRBJ1-1; 7 bases match TRBD1. This CDR3 region has 14 residues. V lost 7 bases, J lost 2 bases, and 7 bases stayed unmatched. The germline CDR1 and CDR2 sequences are LNHDA and SQIVND (reference sequence). Here the CDR3 reads CASTGTVSNTEAFF. In DNA, the CDR3 is TGTGCCAGTACCGGGACAGTTTCAAACACTGAAGCTTTCTTT.

The CDR3 DNA reads as TGTGCCAGCAGCTTGGAATTGTGGCTAGCGGGAGGGCCAGACAATGAGCAGTTCTTC. Amino acids: CASSLELWLAGGPDNEQFF. The chain couples TRBV5-5 to TRBJ2-1; TRBD2 matches 12 bases. Unmatched junction bases numbered 12, after V lost 0 bases and J lost 5 bases. This CDR3 has 19 residues. Germline-derived CDR1 and CDR2 are SGHKS and YYEKEE (reference sequence). The full variable domain, its missing parts supplied by reference TRBV5-5 and TRBJ2-1, is DAGVTQSPTHLIKTRGQQVTLRCSPISGHKSVSWYQQVLGQGPQFIFQYYEKEERGRGNFPDRFSARQFPNYSSELNVNALLLGDSALYLCASSLELWLAGGPDNEQFFGPGTRLTVL.

Only a few counts were recorded for this clonotype. The rearrangement uses TRBV19 and TRBJ2-3; D is unresolved. With 3 bases removed from V and 5 bases from J, the gap between germline ends came to 9 bases. The CDR3 has 13 amino acids. CDR1 and CDR2 (germline): LNHDA, SQIVND (reference sequence). In nucleotides, the CDR3 is TGTGCCAGTAGTATTTGGTGGGAAGATACGCAGTATTTT. The encoded protein is CASSIWWEDTQYF.

The chain couples TRBV19 to TRBJ2-2, with 9 positions matching TRBD2. Losses at the gene ends were 4 bases for V and 5 bases for J; bases not matched to a gene: 5. The CDR3 spans 15 residues. From germline, CDR1 is LNHDA and CDR2 SQIVND (reference sequence). DNA for the CDR3: TGTGCCAGTAGTACCGGACTAGCGTCAACCGGGGAGCTGTTTTTT. It codes for CASSTGLASTGELFF.

The chain has TRBV5-6 and TRBJ2-3; a possible D gene is TRBD2 (6 bases). Trimming took off 4 bases at V and 4 bases at J, with 13 bases between the two ends. Germline CDR1 reads SGHDT; CDR2 reads YYEEEE. CDR3 length: 14 residues. The DNA of the CDR3 is TGTGCCAGCAGCCTTCGCGGGACCGCAGATACGCAGTATTTT. It codes for CASSLRGTADTQYF.

This clonotype occurred many times. The chain links TRBV30 to TRBJ2-7, with D hard to call. The CDR3 totals 13 residues. From germline, CDR1 is GTSNPN and CDR2 SVGIG (reference sequence). The V end was cut by 7 bases, the J end by 3 bases, with 16 bases between. CDR3 in DNA: TGTGCCTTGGACGCAGGTGACAACTACGAGCAGTACTTC. It specifies CALDAGDNYEQYF.

The DNA for the CDR3 is TGTGCCAGCAGCGCGGACAGGGCTGATACGCAGTATTTT. As protein: CASSADRADTQYF. The rearrangement uses TRBV7-6 and TRBJ2-3; TRBD1 matches 8 bases. The CDR3 is 13 amino acids. After removal of 5 bases from V and 6 bases from J, the junction contained 4 bases not matched to a gene. CDR1 and CDR2 (germline): SGHVS, FNYEAQ.

The sample holds a few counts of this clonotype. V is TRBV20-1 and J is TRBJ2-1; TRBD2 agrees at 14 bases. This CDR3 has 15 amino acids. V lost 5 bases, J lost 8 bases, and 8 bases stayed unmatched. The germline gives CDR1 DFQATT, CDR2 SNEGSKA (reference sequence). CDR3 DNA sequence: TGCAGTGCTCGGAGGACTAGCGGGAGGATCTATGAGCAGTTCTTC. Translated: CSARRTSGRIYEQFF.

The chain has TRBV19 and TRBJ2-2; TRBD2 aligns across 9 bases. In germline, CDR1 is LNHDA, CDR2 SQIVND (reference sequence). The CDR3 contains 15 residues. V dropped 5 bases and J dropped 4; count of bases not matched to a gene: 5. CDR3 sequence (DNA): TGTGCCAGTAGTTTAGCGGGAGCGCGCACCGGGGAGCTGTTTTTT. It yields the protein CASSLAGARTGELFF.

The V gene is TRBV29-1, the J gene TRBJ1-1; 8 bases fit TRBD1. The germline V gene encodes CDR1 SQVTM and CDR2 ANQGSEA. CDR3 length: 14 amino acids. Trimming removed 4 bases from V and 1 base from J; junction bases left unmatched: 5. Here the CDR3 reads CSVGTGTGNTEAFF. Here the CDR3 DNA reads TGCAGCGTTGGGACCGGGACAGGGAACACTGAAGCTTTCTTT.

The genes are TRBV29-1 and TRBJ1-2, with D unclear. The CDR3 sequence is 13 residues long. Between the trimmed V and J ends, which lost 1 base and 7 bases, there was a span of 13 bases. Germline V CDR1 and CDR2: SQVTM, ANQGSEA. CDR3 residues: CSVEVFVRGGYTF. Written as DNA, the CDR3 is TGCAGCGTTGAAGTATTTGTTCGCGGTGGCTACACCTTC.

The V and J genes are TRBV29-1 and TRBJ2-5, with D perhaps matching TRBD1 (6 bases). V gave up 8 bases and J gave up 4 bases, with 11 bases separating them. This CDR3 is 11 amino acids long. From germline, CDR1 is SQVTM and CDR2 ANQGSEA. This CDR3 is CSPVRGETQYF. CDR3 sequence (DNA): TGCAGCCCCGTCAGGGGAGAGACCCAGTACTTC.

This clonotype was counted ten times or more. The V call is TRBV7-8, the J call TRBJ2-3; 8 bases are a match to TRBD1. CDR1 and CDR2 from the germline V gene are SGHVS and FQNEAQ. The CDR3 covers 15 residues. V dropped 5 bases and J dropped 7; count of bases not matched to a gene: 11. CDR3 in amino acids: CASSISQGAAYTQYF. CDR3 DNA sequence: TGTGCCAGCAGCATTAGCCAGGGGGCCGCATATACGCAGTATTTT.

There are a few counts of this clonotype. The chain carries TRBV6-1 and TRBJ2-7, with TRBD1 identical over 11 bases. The V gene's germline CDR1 is MNHNS and CDR2 SASEGT. The CDR3 spans 16 residues. The J segment lost 2 bases and the V segment lost 7 bases, leaving 10 bases of the junction unmatched. CDR3 residues: CASNGRGQGAPYEQYV. The CDR3 DNA is TGTGCCAGCAATGGTCGAGGACAGGGGGCCCCCTACGAGCAGTACGTC.

The chain has TRBV7-9 and TRBJ2-3; TRBD2 agrees at 10 bases. CDR3 length: 16 amino acids. The V and J ends lost 4 bases and 0 bases, in that order; junction bases with no gene match: 4. The germline gives CDR1 SEHNR, CDR2 FQNEAQ (reference sequence). DNA of the CDR3: TGTGCCAGCAGCTCCATACTAGCGGGAAGCACAGATACGCAGTATTTT. Protein: CASSSILAGSTDTQYF.

This clonotype was counted only a few times. The CDR3 region is CASSPWDSSYNEQFF. CDR3 coding DNA: TGTGCCAGCAGTCCCTGGGACAGCTCCTACAATGAGCAGTTCTTC. The chain has TRBV6-2 or TRBV6-3 and TRBJ2-1, with 7 bases fitting TRBD1. Germline CDR1 reads MNHEY; CDR2 reads SVGEGT. CDR3 length: 15 amino acids. The V gene end was trimmed by 5 bases and the J gene end by 0 bases; junction bases not matched to a gene: 4.

The chain recombines TRBV5-4 with TRBJ1-1, with TRBD1 as a possible D gene (5 bases). Germline V lookup: CDR1 SGHNT, CDR2 YYREEE (reference sequence). V lost 4 bases and J 1 base, leaving 17 bases between the germline ends. The CDR3 length is 16 residues. The DNA for the CDR3 is TGTGCCAGCAGCCCCTTCGTTGGGACGGGGAACACTGAAGCTTTCTTT. Translation: CASSPFVGTGNTEAFF.

The chain joins TRBV12-3 or TRBV12-4 to TRBJ1-4; D remains ambiguous. Trimming took off 5 bases at V and 8 bases at J, with 15 bases between the two ends. The CDR3 runs to 14 residues. The CDR3 spells CASSPSGNGEKLFF. DNA of the CDR3: TGTGCCAGCAGTCCCTCCGGTAATGGAGAAAAACTGTTTTTT.

This clonotype has only a few counts. This rearrangement joins TRBV27 to TRBJ1-1; 8 nucleotides line up with TRBD1. The V and J ends lost 8 bases and 7 bases, in that order; junction bases with no gene match: 12. CDR3 length: 14 residues. CDR1 MNHEY and CDR2 SMNVEV come from the germline V gene (reference sequence). The CDR3 DNA is TGTGCCAGCGCGCCCCGGGACAGGCCGATTGAAGCTTTCTTT. Translated: CASAPRDRPIEAFF.

V is TRBV29-1 and J is TRBJ1-1; 11 bases agree with TRBD1. The ends lost 8 bases at V and 4 bases at J; junction bases unmatched: 9. The CDR3 contains 14 residues. Germline assignment: CDR1 SQVTM and CDR2 ANQGSEA. The CDR3: CSIRTGGLGTEAFF. The CDR3 nucleotides are TGCAGCATCCGGACAGGGGGCCTGGGCACTGAAGCTTTCTTT. The full variable domain, rest sourced from reference TRBV29-1 and TRBJ1-1, is SAVISQKPSRDICQRGTSLTIQCQVDSQVTMMFWYRQQPGQSLTLIATANQGSEATYESGFVIDKFPISRPNLTFSTLTVSNMSPEDSSIYLCSIRTGGLGTEAFFGQGTRLTVV.

Many counts were recorded for this clonotype. V is TRBV7-3 and J is TRBJ2-7; TRBD2 matches 7 bases. The V and J ends lost 6 bases and 5 bases, in that order; junction bases with no gene match: 7. CDR1 and CDR2 (germline): SGHTA, FQGTGA. The CDR3 sequence is 13 residues long. CDR3 DNA: TGTGCCAGCAGGTTCGCGGGAGCCAACGAGCAGTACTTC. Protein sequence: CASRFAGANEQYF.

In this sample, this clonotype turned up many times. The V and J genes are TRBV7-2 and TRBJ1-6; D gene uncertain. Looked up from germline, CDR1 is SGHTA and CDR2 is FQGNSA. The V and J ends lost 6 bases and 10 bases respectively, with 16 bases between them. The CDR3 extends over 14 amino acids. The CDR3 DNA sequence: TGTGCCAGCAGACGAGTCGGTATCGACTCACCCCTCCACTTT. This sequence encodes CASRRVGIDSPLHF.

The rearrangement links TRBV7-3 to TRBJ2-5; perhaps TRBD2 as D (6 bases). V lost 5 bases, J lost 5 bases, and 15 bases lay in between. There are 14 residues in the CDR3. In germline, CDR1 is SGHTA, CDR2 FQGTGA. The CDR3 loop is CASSPQGLLETQYF. The CDR3 coding sequence is TGTGCCAGCAGCCCGCAGGGACTCTTGGAGACCCAGTACTTC.

V and J are TRBV7-3 and TRBJ2-1, with TRBD2 identical over 7 bases. The CDR3 sequence is 16 residues long. V was clipped by 7 bases and J by 4 bases; unmatched bases: 13. Per the germline V gene, CDR1 is SGHTA and CDR2 is FQGTGA. CDR3 protein: CASITFPSGEYNEQFF. As DNA, the CDR3 is TGTGCCAGCATCACCTTTCCCAGCGGGGAGTACAATGAGCAGTTCTTC.